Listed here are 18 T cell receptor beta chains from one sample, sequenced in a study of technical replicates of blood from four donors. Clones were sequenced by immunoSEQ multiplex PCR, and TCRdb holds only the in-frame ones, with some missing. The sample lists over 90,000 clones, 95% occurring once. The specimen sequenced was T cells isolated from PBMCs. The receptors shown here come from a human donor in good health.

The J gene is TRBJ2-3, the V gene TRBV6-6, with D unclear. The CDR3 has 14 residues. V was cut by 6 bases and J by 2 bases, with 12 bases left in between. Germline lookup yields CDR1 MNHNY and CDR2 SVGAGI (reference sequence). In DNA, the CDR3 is TGTGCCAGCAGCTACGGAGTTTCCACAGATACGCAGTATTTT. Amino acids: CASSYGVSTDTQYF.

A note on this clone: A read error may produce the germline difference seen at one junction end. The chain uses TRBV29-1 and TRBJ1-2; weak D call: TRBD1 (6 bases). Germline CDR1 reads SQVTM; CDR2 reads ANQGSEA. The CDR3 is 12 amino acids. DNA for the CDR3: TGCAGCGTTGATAGTGTCGGCGCCTGGGGGCACTTC. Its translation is CSVDSVGAWGHF.

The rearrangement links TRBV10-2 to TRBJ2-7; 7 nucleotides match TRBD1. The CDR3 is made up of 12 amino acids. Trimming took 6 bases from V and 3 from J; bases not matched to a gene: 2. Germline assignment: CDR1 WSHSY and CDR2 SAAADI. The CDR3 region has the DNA TGCGCCAGCAGAACAGGGGTCTACGAGCAGTACTTC. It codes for CASRTGVYEQYF.

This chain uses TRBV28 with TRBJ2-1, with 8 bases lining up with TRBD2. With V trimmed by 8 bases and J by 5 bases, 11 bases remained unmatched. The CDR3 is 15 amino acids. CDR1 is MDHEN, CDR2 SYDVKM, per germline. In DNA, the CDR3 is TGTGCCAGCTACACAAGCGGGAGAATTAACAATGAGCAGTTCTTC. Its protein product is CASYTSGRINNEQFF.

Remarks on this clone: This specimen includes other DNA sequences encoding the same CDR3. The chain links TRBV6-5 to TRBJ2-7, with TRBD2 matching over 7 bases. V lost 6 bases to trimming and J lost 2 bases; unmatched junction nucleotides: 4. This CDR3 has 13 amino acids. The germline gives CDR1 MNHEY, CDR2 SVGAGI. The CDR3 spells CASSPGLTYEQYF. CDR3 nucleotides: TGTGCCAGCAGCCCGGGACTAACCTACGAGCAGTACTTC.

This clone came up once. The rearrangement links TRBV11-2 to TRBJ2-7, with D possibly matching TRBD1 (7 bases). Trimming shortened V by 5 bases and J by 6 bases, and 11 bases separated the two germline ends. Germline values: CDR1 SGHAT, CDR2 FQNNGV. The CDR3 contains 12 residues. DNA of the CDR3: TGTGCCAGCAGCCCAGGGGGGCCCGAGCAGTACTTC. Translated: CASSPGGPEQYF.

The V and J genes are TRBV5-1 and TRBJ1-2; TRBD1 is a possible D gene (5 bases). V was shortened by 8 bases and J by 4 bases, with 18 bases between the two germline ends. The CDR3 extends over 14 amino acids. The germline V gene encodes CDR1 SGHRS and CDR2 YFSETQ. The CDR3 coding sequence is TGCGCCAGTGCACCGGCGGGGGTAACCTATGGCTACACCTTC. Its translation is CASAPAGVTYGYTF.

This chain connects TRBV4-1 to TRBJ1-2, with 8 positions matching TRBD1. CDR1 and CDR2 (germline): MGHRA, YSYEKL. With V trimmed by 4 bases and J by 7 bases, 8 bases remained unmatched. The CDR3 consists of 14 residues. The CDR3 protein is CASSLQGASGGYTF. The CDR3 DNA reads TGCGCCAGCAGCCTCCAGGGGGCGTCCGGTGGCTACACCTTC.

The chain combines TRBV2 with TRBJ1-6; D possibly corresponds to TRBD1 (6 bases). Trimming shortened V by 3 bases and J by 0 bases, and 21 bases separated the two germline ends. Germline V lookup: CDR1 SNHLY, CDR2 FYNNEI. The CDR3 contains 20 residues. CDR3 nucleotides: TGTGCCAGCAGTGAGTGGGACATAACACCCTTCAGCTCCTATAATTCACCCCTCCACTTT. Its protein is CASSEWDITPFSSYNSPLHF.

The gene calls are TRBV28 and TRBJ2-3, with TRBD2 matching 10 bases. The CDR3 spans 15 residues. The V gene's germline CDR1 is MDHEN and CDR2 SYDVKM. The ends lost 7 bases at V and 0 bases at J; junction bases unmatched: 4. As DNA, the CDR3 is TGTGCCAGCACCCCTAGCGGGAGAAGCACAGATACGCAGTATTTT. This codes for CASTPSGRSTDTQYF.

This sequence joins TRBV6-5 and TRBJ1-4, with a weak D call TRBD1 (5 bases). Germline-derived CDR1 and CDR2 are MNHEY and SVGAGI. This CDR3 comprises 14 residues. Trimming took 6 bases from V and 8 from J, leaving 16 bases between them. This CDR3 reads CASSRGDVREKLFF. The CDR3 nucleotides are TGTGCCAGCAGCCGGGGGGATGTACGAGAAAAACTGTTTTTT.

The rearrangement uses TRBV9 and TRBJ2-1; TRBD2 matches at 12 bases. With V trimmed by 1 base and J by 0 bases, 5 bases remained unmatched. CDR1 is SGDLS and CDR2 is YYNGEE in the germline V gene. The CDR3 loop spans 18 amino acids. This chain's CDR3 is CASSVWGTSGLSYNEQFF. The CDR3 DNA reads TGTGCCAGCAGCGTATGGGGGACTAGCGGGCTCTCCTACAATGAGCAGTTCTTC.

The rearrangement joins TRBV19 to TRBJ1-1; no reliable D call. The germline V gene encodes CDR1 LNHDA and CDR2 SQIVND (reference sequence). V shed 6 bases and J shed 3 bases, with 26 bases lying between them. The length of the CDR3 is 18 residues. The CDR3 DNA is TGTGCCAGTAGAAGTGTCTCTTGGCCCTCGTCAATGTACACTGAAGCTTTCTTT. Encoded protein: CASRSVSWPSSMYTEAFF.

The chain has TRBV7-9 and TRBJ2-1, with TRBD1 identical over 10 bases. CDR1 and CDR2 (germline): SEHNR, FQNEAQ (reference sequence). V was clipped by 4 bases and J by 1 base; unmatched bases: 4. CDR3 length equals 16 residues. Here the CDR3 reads CASSSPGQGSYNEQFF. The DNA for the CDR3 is TGTGCCAGCAGCTCTCCGGGACAGGGGTCCTACAATGAGCAGTTCTTC. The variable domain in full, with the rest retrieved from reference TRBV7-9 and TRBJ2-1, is DTGVSQNPRHKITKRGQNVTFRCDPISEHNRLYWYRQTLGQGPEFLTYFQNEAQLEKSRLLSDRFSAERPKGSFSTLEIQRTEQGDSAMYLCASSSPGQGSYNEQFFGPGTRLTVL.

The CDR3 coding sequence is TGTGCCAGCAGTGAAATGAGTAAGGGAGGGGCTGAAGCTTTCTTT. Translated: CASSEMSKGGAEAFF. The chain is built from TRBV6-1 and TRBJ1-1; D is perhaps TRBD1 (5 bases). Germline CDR1 and CDR2: MNHNS and SASEGT. Trimming removed 2 bases from V and 6 bases from J, with 16 bases in between. This CDR3 region has 15 residues.

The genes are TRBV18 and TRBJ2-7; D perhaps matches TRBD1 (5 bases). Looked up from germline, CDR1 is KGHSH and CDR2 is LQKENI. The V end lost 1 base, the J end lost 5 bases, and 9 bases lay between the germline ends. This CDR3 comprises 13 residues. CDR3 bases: TGTGCCAGCTCACCACTTTTACAGGACGAGCAGTACTTC. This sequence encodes CASSPLLQDEQYF.

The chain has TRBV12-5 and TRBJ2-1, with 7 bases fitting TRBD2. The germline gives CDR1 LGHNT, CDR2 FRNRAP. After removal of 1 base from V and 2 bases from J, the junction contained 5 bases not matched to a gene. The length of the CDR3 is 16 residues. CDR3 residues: CASGLGPRGAYNEQFF. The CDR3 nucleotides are TGTGCTAGTGGTTTGGGCCCTCGGGGGGCCTACAATGAGCAGTTCTTC.

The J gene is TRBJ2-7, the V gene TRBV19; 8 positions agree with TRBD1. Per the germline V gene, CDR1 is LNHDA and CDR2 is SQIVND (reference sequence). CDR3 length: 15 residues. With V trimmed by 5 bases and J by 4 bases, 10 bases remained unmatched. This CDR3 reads CASSRGGTGLYEQYF. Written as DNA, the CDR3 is TGTGCCAGTAGTCGGGGCGGGACAGGTCTATACGAGCAGTACTTC.